This TCR beta chain was observed in a study of blood T cells in healthy people across ages. Through a sample-barcoded 5' primer and a J-beta primer mix, a second PCR was run for roughly 6 to 12 cycles. In TCRdb, the 5' RACE reads were re-called with MiXCR into one record per CDR3 protein. This sample has fewer than 750,000 distinct CDR3 sequences, with around 48% found just once. Approximately 10 milliliters was the volume of peripheral blood drawn from each donor. In its sample, this clonotype was seen a few times. V shed 3 bases, J shed 1 base, and the junction held 3 bases outside the gene matches. This CDR3 has 16 residues. CDR1 is KGHDR, CDR2 SFDVKD, per germline.

The clonotype was recovered from a man aged 80 or over in good health. The chain links TRBV24-1 to TRBJ2-1, with 9 bases lining up with TRBD1. The sequencing sample was made of blood. The CDR3 sequence is CATSDDRGGSYNEQFF. The CDR3 region has the DNA TGTGCCACCAGTGATGACAGGGGGGGGTCCTACAATGAGCAGTTCTTC.